The T cell receptor (beta chain) described here comes from a study of blood T cell repertoires in COVID-19. The CDR3 has 13 residues. V trimming: 6 bases; J trimming: 6 bases; junction bases outside the gene matches: 1. The table came from immunoSEQ multiplex PCR; TCRdb's copy has only in-frame clones and leaves some out. The profile covers approximately 250,000 clones, with around 88% appearing a single time and approximately 4.2% taken by the ten largest. This clonotype was obtained from a woman aged 25 to 39 who had recovered from COVID-19. This sequence joins TRBV12-3 or TRBV12-4 and TRBJ2-1; 11 nucleotides align to TRBD2. The source material was PBMCs or T cells enriched from blood (not recorded which). CDR3 in amino acids: CASRLAGGNEQFF. In nucleotides, the CDR3 is TGTGCCAGCAGGCTAGCGGGAGGCAATGAGCAGTTCTTC.